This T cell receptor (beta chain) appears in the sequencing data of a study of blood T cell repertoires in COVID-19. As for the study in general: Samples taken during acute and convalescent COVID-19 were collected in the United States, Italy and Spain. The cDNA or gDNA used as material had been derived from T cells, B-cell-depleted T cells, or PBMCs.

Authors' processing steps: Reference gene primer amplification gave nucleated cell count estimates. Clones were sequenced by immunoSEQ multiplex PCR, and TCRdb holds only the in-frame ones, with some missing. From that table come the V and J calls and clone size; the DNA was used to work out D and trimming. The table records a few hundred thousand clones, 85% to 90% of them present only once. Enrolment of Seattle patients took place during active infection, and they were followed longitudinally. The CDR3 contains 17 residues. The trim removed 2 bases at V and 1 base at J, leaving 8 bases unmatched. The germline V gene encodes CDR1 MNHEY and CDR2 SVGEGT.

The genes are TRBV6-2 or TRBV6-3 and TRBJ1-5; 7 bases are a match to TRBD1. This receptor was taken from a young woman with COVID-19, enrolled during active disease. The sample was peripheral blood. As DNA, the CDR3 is TGTGCCAGCAGTTACATACAGGGGAAGGGGAGCAATCAGCCCCAGCATTTT. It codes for CASSYIQGKGSNQPQHF.